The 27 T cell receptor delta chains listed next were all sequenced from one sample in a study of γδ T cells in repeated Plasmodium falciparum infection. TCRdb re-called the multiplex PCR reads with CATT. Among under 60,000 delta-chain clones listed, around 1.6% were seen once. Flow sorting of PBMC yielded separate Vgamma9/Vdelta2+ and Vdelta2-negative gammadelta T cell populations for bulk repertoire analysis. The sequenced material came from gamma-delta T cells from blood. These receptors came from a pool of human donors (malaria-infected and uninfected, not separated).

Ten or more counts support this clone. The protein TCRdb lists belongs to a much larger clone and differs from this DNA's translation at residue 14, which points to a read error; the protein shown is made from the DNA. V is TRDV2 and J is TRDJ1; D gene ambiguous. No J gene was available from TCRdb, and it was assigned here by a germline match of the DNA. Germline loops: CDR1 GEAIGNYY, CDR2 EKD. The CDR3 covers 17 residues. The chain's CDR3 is CACDTVGQPDHTDRLIF. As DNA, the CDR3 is TGTGCCTGTGACACCGTGGGACAGCCAGACCACACCGATAGACTCATCTTT.

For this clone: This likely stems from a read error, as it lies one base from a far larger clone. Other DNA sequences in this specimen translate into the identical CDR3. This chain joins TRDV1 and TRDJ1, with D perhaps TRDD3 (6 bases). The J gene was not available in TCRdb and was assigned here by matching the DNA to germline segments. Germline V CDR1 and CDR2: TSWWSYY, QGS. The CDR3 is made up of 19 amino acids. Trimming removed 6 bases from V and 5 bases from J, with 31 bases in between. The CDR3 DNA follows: TGTGCTCTTGGAGCCGGAGGAATCCCGTGGATACTCCGAACTGATAAACTCATCTTT. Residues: CALGAGGIPWILRTDKLIF.

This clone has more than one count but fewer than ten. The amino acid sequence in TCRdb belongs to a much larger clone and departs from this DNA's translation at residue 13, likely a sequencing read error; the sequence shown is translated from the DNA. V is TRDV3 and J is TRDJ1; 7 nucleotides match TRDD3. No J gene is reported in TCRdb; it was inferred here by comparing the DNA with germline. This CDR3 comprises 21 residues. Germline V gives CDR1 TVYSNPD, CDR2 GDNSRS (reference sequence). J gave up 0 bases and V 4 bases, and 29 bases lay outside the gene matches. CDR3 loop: CAYLTRDTNLNQLPYTDKLIF. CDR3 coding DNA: TGTGCCTACCTCACAAGGGATACAAATCTAAATCAACTCCCGTACACCGATAAACTCATCTTT. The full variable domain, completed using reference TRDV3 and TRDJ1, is CDKVTQSSPDQTVASGSEVVLLCTYDTVYSNPDLFWYRIRPDYSFQFVFYGDNSRSEGADFTQGRFSVKHILTQKAFHLVISPVRTEDSATYYCAYLTRDTNLNQLPYTDKLIFGKGTRVTVEP.

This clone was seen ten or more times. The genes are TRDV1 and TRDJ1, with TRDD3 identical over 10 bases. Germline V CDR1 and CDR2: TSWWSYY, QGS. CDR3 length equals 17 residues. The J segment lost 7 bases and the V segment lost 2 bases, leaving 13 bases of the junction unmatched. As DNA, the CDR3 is TGTGCTCTTGGGGAATTGGGTCGAACTGGGGGATCGCGTAAACTCATCTTT. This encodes CALGELGRTGGSRKLIF.

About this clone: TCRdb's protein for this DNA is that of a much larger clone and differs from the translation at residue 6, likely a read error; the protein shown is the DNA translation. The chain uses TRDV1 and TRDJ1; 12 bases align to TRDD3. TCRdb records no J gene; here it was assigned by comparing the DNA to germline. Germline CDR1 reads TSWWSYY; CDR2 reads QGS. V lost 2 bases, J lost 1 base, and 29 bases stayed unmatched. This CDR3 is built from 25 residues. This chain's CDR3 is CALGEEAFLHLPYWGILARTDKLIF. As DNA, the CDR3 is TGTGCTCTTGGGGAAGAGGCCTTCCTACACCTTCCGTACTGGGGGATACTCGCACGCACCGATAAACTCATCTTT.

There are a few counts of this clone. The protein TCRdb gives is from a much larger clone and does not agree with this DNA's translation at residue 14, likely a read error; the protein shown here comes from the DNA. The CDR3 protein is CALGDLDGTGGYVVYTDKLIF. CDR3 in DNA: TGTGCTCTTGGGGATCTGGACGGTACTGGGGGATACGTCGTATACACCGATAAACTCATCTTT. The rearrangement uses TRDV1 and TRDJ1, with 13 bases fitting TRDD3. TCRdb gives no J gene; it was assigned here by matching the DNA to germline. The germline V gene encodes CDR1 TSWWSYY and CDR2 QGS. The V segment lost 3 bases and the J segment 0 bases; nucleotides outside the gene matches: 16. This CDR3 has 21 amino acids.

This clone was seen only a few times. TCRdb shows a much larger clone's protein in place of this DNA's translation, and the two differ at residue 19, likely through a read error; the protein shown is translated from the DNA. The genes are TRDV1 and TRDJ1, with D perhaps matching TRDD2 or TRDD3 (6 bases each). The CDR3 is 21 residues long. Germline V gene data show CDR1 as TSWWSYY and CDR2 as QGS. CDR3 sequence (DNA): TGTGCTCTTGGGGTCCATCCTACCCAACTGTGTGTGGGGGTCAACACCGATAAACCCATCTTT. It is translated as CALGVHPTQLCVGVNTDKPIF.

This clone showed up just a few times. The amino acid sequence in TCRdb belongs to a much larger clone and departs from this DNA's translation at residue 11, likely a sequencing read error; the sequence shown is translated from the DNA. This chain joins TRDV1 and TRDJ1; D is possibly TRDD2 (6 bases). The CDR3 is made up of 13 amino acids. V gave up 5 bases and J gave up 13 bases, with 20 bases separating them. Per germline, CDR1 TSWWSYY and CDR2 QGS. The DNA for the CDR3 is TGTGCTCTTGGGTCACCTTCCGTCGAGGTACCCATCTTT. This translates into CALGSPSVEVPIF.

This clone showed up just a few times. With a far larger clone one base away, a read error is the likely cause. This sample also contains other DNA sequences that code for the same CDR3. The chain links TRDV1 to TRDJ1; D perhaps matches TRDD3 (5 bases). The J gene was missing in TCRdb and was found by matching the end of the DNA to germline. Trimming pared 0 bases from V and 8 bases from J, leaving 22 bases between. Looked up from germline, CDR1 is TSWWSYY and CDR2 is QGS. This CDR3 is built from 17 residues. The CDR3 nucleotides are TGTGCTCTTGGGGAACTTGAAAGAGCCGGGGAATCAAGAAAACTCATCTTT. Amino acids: CALGELERAGESRKLIF.

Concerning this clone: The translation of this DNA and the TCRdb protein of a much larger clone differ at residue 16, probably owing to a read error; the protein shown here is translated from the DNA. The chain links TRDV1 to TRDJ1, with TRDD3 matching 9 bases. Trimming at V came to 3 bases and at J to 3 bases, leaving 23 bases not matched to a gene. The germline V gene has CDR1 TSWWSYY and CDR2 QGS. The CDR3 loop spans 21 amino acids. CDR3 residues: CALGDKTASPRTGGNADKLIF. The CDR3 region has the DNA TGTGCTCTTGGGGACAAGACAGCATCCCCTCGTACTGGGGGAAACGCCGATAAACTCATCTTT.

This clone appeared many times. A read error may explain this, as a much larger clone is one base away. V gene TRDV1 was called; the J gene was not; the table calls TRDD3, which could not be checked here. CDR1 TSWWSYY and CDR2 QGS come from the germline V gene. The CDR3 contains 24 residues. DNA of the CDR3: TGTGCTCTTGGGGAACCCACCTTTTTCTGTCCTAACTGGGGGATACCCTGCTACACCGATAAACCCATCTTT. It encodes CALGEPTFFCPNWGIPCYTDKPIF.

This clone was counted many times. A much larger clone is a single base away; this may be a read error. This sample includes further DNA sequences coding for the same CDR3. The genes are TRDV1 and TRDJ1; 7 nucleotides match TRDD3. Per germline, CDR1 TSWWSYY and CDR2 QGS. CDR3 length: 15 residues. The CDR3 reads CALEEDGDKADKLIF. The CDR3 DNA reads TGTGCTCTTGAGGAGGACGGGGATAAGGCCGACAAACTCATCTTT.

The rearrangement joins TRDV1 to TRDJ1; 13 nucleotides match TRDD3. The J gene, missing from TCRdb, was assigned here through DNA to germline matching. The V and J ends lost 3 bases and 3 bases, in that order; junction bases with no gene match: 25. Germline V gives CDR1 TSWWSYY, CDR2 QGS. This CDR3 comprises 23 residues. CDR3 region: CALGDRKAFLSSYWGIRPDKLIF. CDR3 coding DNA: TGTGCTCTTGGGGATCGCAAGGCCTTCCTTTCCTCGTACTGGGGGATACGCCCCGATAAACTCATCTTT.

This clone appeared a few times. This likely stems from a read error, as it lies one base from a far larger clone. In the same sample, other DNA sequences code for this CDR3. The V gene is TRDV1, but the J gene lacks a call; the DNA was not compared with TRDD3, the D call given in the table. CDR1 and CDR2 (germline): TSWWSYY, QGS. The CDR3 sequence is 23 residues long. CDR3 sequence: CALGETLGLPSVLGDTYTDKLIF. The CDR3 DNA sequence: TGTGCTCTTGGGGAAACTTTAGGTCTTCCCTCGGTACTGGGGGATACTTACACCGATAAACTCATCTTC.

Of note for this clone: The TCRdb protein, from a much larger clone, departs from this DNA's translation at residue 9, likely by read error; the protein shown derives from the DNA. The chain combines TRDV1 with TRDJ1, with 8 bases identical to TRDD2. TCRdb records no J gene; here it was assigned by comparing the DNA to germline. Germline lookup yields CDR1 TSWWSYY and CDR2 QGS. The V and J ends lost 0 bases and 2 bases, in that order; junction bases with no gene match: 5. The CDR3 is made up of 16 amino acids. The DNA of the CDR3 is TGTGCTCTTGGGGAACTTACCCTTCCTAGTACCGATAAACTCATCTTT. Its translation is CALGELTLPSTDKLIF.

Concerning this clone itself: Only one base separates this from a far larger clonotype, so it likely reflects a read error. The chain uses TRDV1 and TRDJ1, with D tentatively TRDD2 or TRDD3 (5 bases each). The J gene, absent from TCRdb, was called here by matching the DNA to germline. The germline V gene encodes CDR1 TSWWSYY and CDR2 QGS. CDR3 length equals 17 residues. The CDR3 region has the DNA TGTGCCCTTGGGGAATCTGCCTACCCAACCTACACCGATAAACTCATCTTT. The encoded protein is CALGESAYPTYTDKLIF.

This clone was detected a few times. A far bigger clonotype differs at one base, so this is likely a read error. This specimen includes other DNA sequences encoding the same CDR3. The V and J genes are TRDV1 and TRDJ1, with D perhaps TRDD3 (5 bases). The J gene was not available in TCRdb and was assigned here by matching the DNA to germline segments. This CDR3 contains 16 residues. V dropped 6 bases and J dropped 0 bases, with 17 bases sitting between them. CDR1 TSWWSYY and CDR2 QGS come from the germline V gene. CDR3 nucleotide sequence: TGTGCTCTTGGAGAGGAGATACCCTCGTACACCGATAAACTCATCTTT. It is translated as CALGEEIPSYTDKLIF.

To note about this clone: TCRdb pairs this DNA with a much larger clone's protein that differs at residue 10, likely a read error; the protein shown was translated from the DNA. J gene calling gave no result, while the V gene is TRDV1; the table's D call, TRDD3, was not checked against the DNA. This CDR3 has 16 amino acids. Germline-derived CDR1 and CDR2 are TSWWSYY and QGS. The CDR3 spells CALGELVPLGDGGLIF. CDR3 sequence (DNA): TGTGCTCTTGGGGAACTAGTCCCGCTTGGGGACGGGGGGCTCATCTTT.

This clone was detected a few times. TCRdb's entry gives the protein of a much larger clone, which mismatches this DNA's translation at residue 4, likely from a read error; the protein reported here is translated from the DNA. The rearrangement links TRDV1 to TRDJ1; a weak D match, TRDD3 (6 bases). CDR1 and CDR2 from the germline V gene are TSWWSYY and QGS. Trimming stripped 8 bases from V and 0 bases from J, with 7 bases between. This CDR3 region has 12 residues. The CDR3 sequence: CALRGYTDKLIF. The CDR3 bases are TGTGCTCTTAGGGGATACACCGATAAACTCATCTTT.

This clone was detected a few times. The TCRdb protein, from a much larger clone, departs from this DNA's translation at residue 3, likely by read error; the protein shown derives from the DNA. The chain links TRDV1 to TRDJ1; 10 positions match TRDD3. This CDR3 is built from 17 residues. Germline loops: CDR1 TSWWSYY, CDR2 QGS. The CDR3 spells CARGELAWGIWADKLIF. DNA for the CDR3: TGTGCTCGTGGGGAACTAGCCTGGGGGATATGGGCCGATAAACTCATCTTT.

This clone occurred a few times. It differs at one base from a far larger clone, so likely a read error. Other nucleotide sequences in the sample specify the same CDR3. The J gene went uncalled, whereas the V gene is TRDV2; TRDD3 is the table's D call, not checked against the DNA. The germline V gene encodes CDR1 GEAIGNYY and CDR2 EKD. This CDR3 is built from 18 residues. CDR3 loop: CACDTLLRESLGVDKLIF. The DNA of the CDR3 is TGTGCCTGTGACACTCTCCTACGTGAGTCACTGGGGGTCGATAAACTCATCTTC.

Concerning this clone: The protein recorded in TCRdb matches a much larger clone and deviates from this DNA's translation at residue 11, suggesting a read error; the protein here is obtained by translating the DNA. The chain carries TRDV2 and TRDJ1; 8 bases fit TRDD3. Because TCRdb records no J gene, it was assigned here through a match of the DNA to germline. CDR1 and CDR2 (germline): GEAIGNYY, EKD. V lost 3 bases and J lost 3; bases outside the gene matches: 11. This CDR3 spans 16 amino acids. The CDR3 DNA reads TGTGCCTGTGACGCCGTGGGGGATCAGTACGCCGATAAACTCATCTTT. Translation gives CACDAVGDQYADKLIF.

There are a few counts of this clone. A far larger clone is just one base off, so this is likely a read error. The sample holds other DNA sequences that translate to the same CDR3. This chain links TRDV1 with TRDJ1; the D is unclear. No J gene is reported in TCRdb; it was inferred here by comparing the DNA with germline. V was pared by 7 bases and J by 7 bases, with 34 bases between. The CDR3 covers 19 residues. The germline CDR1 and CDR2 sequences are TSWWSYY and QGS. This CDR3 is CALASALRLGAPPAGKLIF. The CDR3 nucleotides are TGTGCTCTTGCGTCAGCACTCCGTCTCGGAGCCCCTCCTGCGGGTAAACTCATCTTT.

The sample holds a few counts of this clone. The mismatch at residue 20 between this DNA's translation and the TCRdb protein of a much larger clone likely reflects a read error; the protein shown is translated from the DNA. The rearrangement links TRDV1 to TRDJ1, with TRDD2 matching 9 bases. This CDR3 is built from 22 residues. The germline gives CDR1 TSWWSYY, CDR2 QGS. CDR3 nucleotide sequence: TGTGCTCTTGGGGAACTACCTTCCTACATGGGTGGGGGTCACTCATACACCGATAAACGCATCTTT. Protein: CALGELPSYMGGGHSYTDKRIF.

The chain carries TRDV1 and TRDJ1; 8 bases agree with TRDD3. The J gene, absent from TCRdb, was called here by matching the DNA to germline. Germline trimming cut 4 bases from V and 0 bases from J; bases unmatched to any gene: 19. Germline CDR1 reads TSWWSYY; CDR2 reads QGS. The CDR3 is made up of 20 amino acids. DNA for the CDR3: TGTGCTCTTGGGGGAACCACGCTGGACTACTGGGGGTTATACACCGATAAACTCATCTTT. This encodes CALGGTTLDYWGLYTDKLIF.

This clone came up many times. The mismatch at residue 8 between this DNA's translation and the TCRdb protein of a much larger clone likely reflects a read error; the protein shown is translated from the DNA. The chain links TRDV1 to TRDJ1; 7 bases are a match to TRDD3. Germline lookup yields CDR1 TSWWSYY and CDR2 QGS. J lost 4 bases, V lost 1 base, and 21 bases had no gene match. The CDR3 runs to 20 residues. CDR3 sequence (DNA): TGTGCTCTTGGGGAACCGGGGGACCTACGCTCCGGGGGATCAAGCGATAAACTCATCTTT. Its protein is CALGEPGDLRSGGSSDKLIF.

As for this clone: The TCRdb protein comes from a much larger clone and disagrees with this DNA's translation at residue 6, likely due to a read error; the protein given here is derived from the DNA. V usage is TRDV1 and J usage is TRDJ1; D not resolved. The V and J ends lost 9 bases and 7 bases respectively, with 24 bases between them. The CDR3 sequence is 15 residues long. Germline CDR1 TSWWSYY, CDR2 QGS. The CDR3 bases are TGTGCTCTCTATTTCCCAAGTGTGCCCCCCAGTAAACTCATCTTT. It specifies CALYFPSVPPSKLIF.